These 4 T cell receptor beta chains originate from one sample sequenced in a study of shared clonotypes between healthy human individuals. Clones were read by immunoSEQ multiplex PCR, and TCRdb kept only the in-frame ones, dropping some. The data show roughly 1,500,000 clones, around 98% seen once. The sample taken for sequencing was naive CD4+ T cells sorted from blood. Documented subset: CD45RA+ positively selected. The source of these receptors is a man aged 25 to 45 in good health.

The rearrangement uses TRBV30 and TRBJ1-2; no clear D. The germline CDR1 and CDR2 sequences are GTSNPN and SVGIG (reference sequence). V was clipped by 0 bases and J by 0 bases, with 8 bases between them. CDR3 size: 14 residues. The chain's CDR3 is CAWSVRRPNYGYTF. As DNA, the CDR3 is TGTGCCTGGAGTGTACGTAGACCTAACTATGGCTACACCTTC.

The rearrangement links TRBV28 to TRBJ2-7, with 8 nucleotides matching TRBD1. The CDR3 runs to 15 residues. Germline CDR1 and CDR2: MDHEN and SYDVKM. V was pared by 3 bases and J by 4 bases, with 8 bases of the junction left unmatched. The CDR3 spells CASSFEGQGRYEQYF. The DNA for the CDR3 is TGTGCCAGCAGTTTTGAAGGACAGGGAAGGTACGAGCAGTACTTC.

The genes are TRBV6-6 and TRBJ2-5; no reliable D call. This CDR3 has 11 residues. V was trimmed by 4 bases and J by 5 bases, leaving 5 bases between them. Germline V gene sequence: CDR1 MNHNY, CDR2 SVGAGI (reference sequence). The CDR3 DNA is TGTGCCAGCAGTTCGAGGGAGACCCAGTACTTC. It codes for CASSSRETQYF.

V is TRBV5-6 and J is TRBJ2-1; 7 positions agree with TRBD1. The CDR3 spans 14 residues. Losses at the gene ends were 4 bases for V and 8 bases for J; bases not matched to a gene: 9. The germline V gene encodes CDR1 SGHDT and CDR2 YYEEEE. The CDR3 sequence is CASSRTGTEDEQFF. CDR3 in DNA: TGTGCCAGCAGCCGTACCGGGACAGAGGATGAGCAGTTCTTC.